Listed here are 28 T cell receptor beta chains from one sample, sequenced in a study of shared clonotypes between healthy human individuals. Method: immunoSEQ multiplex PCR; TCRdb's copy keeps in-frame clones and lacks some. The repertoire holds 2 million to 2.5 million clones, with roughly 93% as singletons. Sequencing input: naive CD4+ T cells from PBMCs. The sample's subset: CD45RA+ positively selected. The receptors were sampled from a man in his late teens or twenties in good health. Some clones in this sample may be carry-over from other donors' samples.

The gene calls are TRBV7-2 and TRBJ2-5, with 8 bases matching TRBD2. V trimming: 5 bases; J trimming: 1 base; junction bases outside the gene matches: 0. This CDR3 comprises 13 residues. The germline gives CDR1 SGHTA, CDR2 FQGNSA. This CDR3 is CASSAGGQETQYF. The CDR3 bases are TGTGCCAGCAGCGCGGGAGGCCAAGAGACCCAGTACTTC.

This clone was observed once. The DNA of the CDR3 is TGCGCCAGCAGCTTACTACCCCTAGCGGGAGGAGGGGAGACCCAGTACTTC. It codes for CASSLLPLAGGGETQYF. The V and J genes are TRBV5-1 and TRBJ2-5; TRBD2 matches 11 bases. The length of the CDR3 is 17 residues. J gave up 5 bases and V 2 bases, and 11 bases lay outside the gene matches. Germline values: CDR1 SGHRS, CDR2 YFSETQ.

The chain recombines TRBV5-1 with TRBJ2-1; 10 nucleotides match TRBD2. Unmatched junction bases numbered 6, after V lost 1 base and J lost 5 bases. Germline V gives CDR1 SGHRS, CDR2 YFSETQ. The CDR3 consists of 16 residues. CDR3 sequence: CASSLLGLAYDNEQFF. CDR3 DNA: TGCGCCAGCAGCTTGTTGGGACTAGCGTACGACAATGAGCAGTTCTTC.

As to this clone: The same CDR3 also results from other DNA sequences found in this sample. The chain uses TRBV5-1 and TRBJ2-3; D not certain. The V end lost 2 bases, the J end lost 0 bases, and 7 bases lay between the germline ends. Germline assignment: CDR1 SGHRS and CDR2 YFSETQ. CDR3 length: 14 residues. The CDR3 coding sequence is TGCGCCAGCAGCTTACCCGACAGCACAGATACGCAGTATTTT. It translates to CASSLPDSTDTQYF. Drawing the rest from reference TRBV5-1 and TRBJ2-3, the complete variable domain is KAGVTQTPRYLIKTRGQQVTLSCSPISGHRSVSWYQQTPGQGLQFLFEYFSETQRNKGNFPGRFSGRQFSNSRSEMNVSTLELGDSALYLCASSLPDSTDTQYFGPGTRLTVL.

The genes are TRBV18 and TRBJ2-1; 12 positions agree with TRBD2. The length of the CDR3 is 16 residues. The J segment lost 9 bases and the V segment lost 5 bases, leaving 11 bases of the junction unmatched. The germline V gene encodes CDR1 KGHSH and CDR2 LQKENI. CDR3 loop: CASSIGTSGQFGEQFF. In DNA form, the CDR3 reads TGTGCCAGCTCAATAGGGACTAGCGGGCAGTTCGGTGAGCAGTTCTTC. The entire variable domain, with the rest obtained from reference TRBV18 and TRBJ2-1, is as follows: NAGVMQNPRHLVRRRGQEARLRCSPMKGHSHVYWYRQLPEEGLKFMVYLQKENIIDESGMPKERFSAEFPKEGPSILRIQQVVRGDSAAYFCASSIGTSGQFGEQFFGPGTRLTVL.

This chain joins TRBV5-1 and TRBJ2-5; D is uncertain. CDR1 is SGHRS, CDR2 YFSETQ, per germline. With 5 bases removed from V and 1 base from J, the gap between germline ends came to 15 bases. The CDR3 has 15 amino acids. CDR3 protein: CASRPVGRFQETQYF. CDR3 sequence (DNA): TGCGCCAGCAGACCGGTAGGTCGGTTCCAAGAGACCCAGTACTTC. Combining the CDR3 with reference TRBV5-1 and TRBJ2-5 gives the whole variable domain KAGVTQTPRYLIKTRGQQVTLSCSPISGHRSVSWYQQTPGQGLQFLFEYFSETQRNKGNFPGRFSGRQFSNSRSEMNVSTLELGDSALYLCASRPVGRFQETQYFGPGTRLLVL.

The rearrangement joins TRBV7-2 to TRBJ1-5; D perhaps matches TRBD1 (5 bases). V was clipped by 3 bases and J by 3 bases, with 12 bases between them. Germline loops: CDR1 SGHTA, CDR2 FQGNSA. CDR3 length: 15 residues. In nucleotides, the CDR3 is TGTGCCAGCAGCTTGACAGATACCGCCAATCAGCCCCAGCATTTT. Protein sequence: CASSLTDTANQPQHF.

The chain recombines TRBV7-3 with TRBJ2-1; no clear D gene. The germline CDR1 and CDR2 sequences are SGHTA and FQGTGA. There are 14 residues in the CDR3. V gave up 0 bases and J gave up 8 bases, with 11 bases separating them. The CDR3 is CASSLTASSDEQFF. The CDR3, as DNA: TGTGCCAGCAGCTTAACAGCTTCGAGCGATGAGCAGTTCTTC.

V and J are TRBV5-4 and TRBJ2-7; 8 nucleotides line up with TRBD2. The V segment lost 1 base and the J segment 7 bases; nucleotides outside the gene matches: 10. The CDR3 length is 15 residues. CDR1 SGHNT and CDR2 YYREEE come from the germline V gene (reference sequence). The CDR3 loop is CASSLPGVAGKEQYF. In nucleotides, the CDR3 is TGTGCCAGCAGCTTGCCAGGGGTAGCGGGAAAAGAGCAGTACTTC.

Note on this clone: The same CDR3 is also encoded by other DNA sequences in this sample. The V gene is TRBV5-1, the J gene TRBJ1-2; 10 nucleotides line up with TRBD1. V trimming: 4 bases; J trimming: 5 bases; junction bases outside the gene matches: 5. Germline CDR1 is SGHRS and CDR2 is YFSETQ. CDR3 length equals 14 residues. The CDR3 bases are TGCGCCAGCAGCCCCGGGACAGGGGTTTATGGCTACACCTTC. It specifies CASSPGTGVYGYTF.

The chain joins TRBV7-3 to TRBJ2-1; D might be TRBD2 (6 bases). The germline V gene encodes CDR1 SGHTA and CDR2 FQGTGA. V was cut by 1 base and J by 7 bases, with 11 bases left in between. The CDR3 is 14 amino acids. The CDR3 nucleotides read TGTGCCAGCAGCTTAATATCGGGAGTTAATGAGCAGTTCTTC. Translating gives CASSLISGVNEQFF.

On this clone itself: Other DNA variants within this sample encode the same CDR3. The chain recombines TRBV28 with TRBJ1-1, with 7 bases fitting TRBD1. CDR1 is MDHEN and CDR2 is SYDVKM in the germline V gene. V lost 5 bases and J lost 1; bases outside the gene matches: 1. The CDR3 has 13 residues. CDR3 region: CASSPGGNTEAFF. DNA of the CDR3: TGTGCCAGCAGTCCAGGGGGGAACACTGAAGCTTTCTTT.

CDR3 sequence: CASSSPGLLGNYGYTF. The CDR3 DNA reads as TGTGCCAGCAGTTCCCCTGGCCTCCTAGGGAACTATGGCTACACCTTC. The gene calls are TRBV6-6 and TRBJ1-2; D is unclear. The CDR3 covers 16 residues. The V gene's germline CDR1 is MNHNY and CDR2 SVGAGI (reference sequence). V lost 4 bases, J lost 2 bases, and 17 bases lay in between.

This chain uses TRBV5-1 with TRBJ2-2, with 8 bases that match TRBD2. Germline V gene sequence: CDR1 SGHRS, CDR2 YFSETQ. Trimming at V came to 1 base and at J to 3 bases, leaving 2 bases not matched to a gene. The CDR3 is 15 amino acids. The CDR3 DNA reads as TGCGCCAGCAGCTTGTCCGGGAGGGACACCGGGGAGCTGTTTTTT. This sequence encodes CASSLSGRDTGELFF.

The chain recombines TRBV11-2 with TRBJ1-2; 7 nucleotides agree with TRBD1. Trimming took 4 bases from V and 1 from J; bases not matched to a gene: 15. Germline-derived CDR1 and CDR2 are SGHAT and FQNNGV. This CDR3 is built from 18 residues. The CDR3 nucleotides read TGTGCCAGCAGCTCGTTATACGGGACAGATAAGGATAACTATGGCTACACCTTC. Protein sequence: CASSSLYGTDKDNYGYTF.

The chain employs TRBV7-2 and TRBJ1-3; no clear D. V lost 1 base and J 0 bases, leaving 10 bases between the germline ends. Looked up from germline, CDR1 is SGHTA and CDR2 is FQGNSA. The CDR3 totals 16 residues. The CDR3 nucleotides are TGTGCCAGCAGCTTAGTAAGTTGGAGCTCTGGAAACACCATATATTTT. It encodes CASSLVSWSSGNTIYF.

This rearrangement joins TRBV9 to TRBJ2-1; possibly TRBD1 for D (7 bases). V dropped 4 bases and J dropped 8 bases, with 25 bases sitting between them. CDR3 length: 17 residues. In germline, CDR1 is SGDLS, CDR2 YYNGEE. The CDR3 here is CASSPVAGGPLRDEQFF. The CDR3, as DNA: TGTGCCAGCAGCCCGGTGGCAGGGGGGCCCCTGCGCGATGAGCAGTTCTTC.

The V and J genes are TRBV6-5 and TRBJ1-2; 12 nucleotides line up with TRBD1. Germline-derived CDR1 and CDR2 are MNHEY and SVGAGI. J lost 7 bases, V lost 6 bases, and 6 bases had no gene match. The CDR3 runs to 14 residues. The CDR3 nucleotides are TGTGCCAGCAGCTACGGGACAGGGGGCGGTGGCTACACCTTC. Translation gives CASSYGTGGGGYTF.

The V and J genes are TRBV4-2 and TRBJ2-4; D is unclear. CDR1 and CDR2 from the germline V gene are LGHNA and YNFKEQ. The CDR3 is 15 amino acids. V was pared by 4 bases and J by 0 bases, with 10 bases between. In nucleotides, the CDR3 is TGTGCCAGCAGCCGTACTTATCTAGCCAAAAACATTCAGTACTTC. It translates to CASSRTYLAKNIQYF.

The CDR3 spells CASSLVGPGPNTEAFF. CDR3 bases: TGTGCCAGCAGCTTAGTCGGACCGGGGCCGAACACTGAAGCTTTCTTT. The chain joins TRBV7-9 to TRBJ1-1, with a possible D match to TRBD1 (5 bases). CDR1 is SEHNR and CDR2 is FQNEAQ in the germline V gene (reference sequence). The V gene lost 1 base and the J gene lost 1 base, with 13 bases spanning the gap. This CDR3 spans 16 amino acids.

This sequence joins TRBV2 and TRBJ1-5; D gene unclear. The germline gives CDR1 SNHLY, CDR2 FYNNEI. This CDR3 is built from 13 residues. The V gene lost 8 bases and the J gene lost 4 bases, with 12 bases spanning the gap. Written as DNA, the CDR3 is TGTGCCAGCTCTGTCACAGAAAATCAGCCCCAGCATTTT. This sequence encodes CASSVTENQPQHF.

This clone came up once. The J gene is TRBJ2-7, the V gene TRBV15; TRBD1 might be the D (7 bases). Trimming stripped 3 bases from V and 12 bases from J, with 12 bases between. The CDR3 is 11 residues long. Germline CDR1 reads LNHNV; CDR2 reads YYDKDF (reference sequence). The CDR3 reads CATSRGGQAYF. The CDR3 region has the DNA TGTGCCACCAGCAGGGGAGGACAGGCGTACTTC.

This sequence joins TRBV5-1 and TRBJ1-2; TRBD1 matches at 7 bases. The CDR3 has 13 amino acids. V lost 7 bases to trimming and J lost 7 bases; unmatched junction nucleotides: 10. Germline V gives CDR1 SGHRS, CDR2 YFSETQ. This CDR3 is CASRPQGGGGYTF. Here the CDR3 DNA reads TGCGCCAGCCGCCCCCAGGGGGGGGGTGGCTACACCTTC.

The J gene is TRBJ2-4, the V gene TRBV9; D ambiguous. V dropped 0 bases and J dropped 1 base, with 14 bases sitting between them. Per the germline V gene, CDR1 is SGDLS and CDR2 is YYNGEE. There are 17 residues in the CDR3. The CDR3 DNA is TGTGCCAGCAGCGTAGTGTCCCTTACCGGGGCCAAAAACATTCAGTACTTC. Protein: CASSVVSLTGAKNIQYF.

The rearrangement uses TRBV5-1 and TRBJ1-3, with D perhaps matching TRBD1 (6 bases). V was clipped by 4 bases and J by 0 bases, with 8 bases between them. Germline V gene data show CDR1 as SGHRS and CDR2 as YFSETQ. CDR3 length: 14 amino acids. CDR3 protein: CASSGGGSGNTIYF. The CDR3 DNA reads as TGCGCCAGCAGCGGAGGGGGCTCTGGAAACACCATATATTTT. Looking up the rest from reference TRBV5-1 and TRBJ1-3 gives the full variable domain: KAGVTQTPRYLIKTRGQQVTLSCSPISGHRSVSWYQQTPGQGLQFLFEYFSETQRNKGNFPGRFSGRQFSNSRSEMNVSTLELGDSALYLCASSGGGSGNTIYFGEGSWLTVV.

V gene TRBV19 combines with J gene TRBJ1-5; D gene uncertain. The CDR3 has 14 amino acids. Germline CDR1 is LNHDA and CDR2 is SQIVND (reference sequence). Trimming took 8 bases from V and 1 from J, leaving 12 bases between them. The DNA of the CDR3 is TGTGCCAGTCTGTCGGGAGGCAGCAATCAGCCCCAGCATTTT. Its translation is CASLSGGSNQPQHF.

This chain connects TRBV11-3 to TRBJ2-1; D is uncertain. Trimming took 3 bases from V and 4 from J, leaving 7 bases between them. CDR3 length equals 13 residues. CDR1 and CDR2 from the germline V gene are SGHNT and YENEEA. In nucleotides, the CDR3 is TGTGCCAGCAGCTTTCGCGGATACAATGAGCAGTTCTTC. This encodes CASSFRGYNEQFF.

The genes are TRBV2 and TRBJ1-5; TRBD1 agrees at 9 bases. V gave up 2 bases and J gave up 11 bases; unmatched junction bases: 16. This CDR3 is 17 amino acids long. Germline values: CDR1 SNHLY, CDR2 FYNNEI. In DNA form, the CDR3 reads TGTGCCAGCAGTGAAATCAGGGGGACAGGGAGCTTGACGTCCCAGCATTTT. This gives the protein CASSEIRGTGSLTSQHF.